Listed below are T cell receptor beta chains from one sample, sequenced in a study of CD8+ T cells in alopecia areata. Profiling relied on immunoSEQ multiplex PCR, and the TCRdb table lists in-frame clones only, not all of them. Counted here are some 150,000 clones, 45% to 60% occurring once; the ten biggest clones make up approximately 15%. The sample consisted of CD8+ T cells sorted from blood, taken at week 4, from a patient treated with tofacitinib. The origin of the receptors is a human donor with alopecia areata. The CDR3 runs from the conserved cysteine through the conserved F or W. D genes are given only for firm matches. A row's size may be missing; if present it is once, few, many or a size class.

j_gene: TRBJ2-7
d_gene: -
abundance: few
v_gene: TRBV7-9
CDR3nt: TGTGCCAGCAGCTTAGCGCACTACGAGCAGTACTTC
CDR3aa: CASSLAHYEQYF

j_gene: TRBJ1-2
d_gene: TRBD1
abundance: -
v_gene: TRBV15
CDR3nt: TGTGCCACCAGCAGAGACTGGGGGACAGCCTCAAACTATGGCTACACCTTC
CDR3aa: CATSRDWGTASNYGYTF

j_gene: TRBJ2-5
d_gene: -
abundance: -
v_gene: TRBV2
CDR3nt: TGTGCCAGCAGTGAATTTGTGACGGGGGAGACCCAGTACTTC
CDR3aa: CASSEFVTGETQYF

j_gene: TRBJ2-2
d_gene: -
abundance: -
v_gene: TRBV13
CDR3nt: TGTGCCAGCAGCCCCGACCAGAACACCGGGGAGCTGTTTTTT
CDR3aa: CASSPDQNTGELFF

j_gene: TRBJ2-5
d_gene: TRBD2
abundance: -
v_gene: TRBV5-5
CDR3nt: TGTGCCAGCAGCTTGACTTGGCGGGGGGAGACCCAGTACTTC
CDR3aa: CASSLTWRGETQYF

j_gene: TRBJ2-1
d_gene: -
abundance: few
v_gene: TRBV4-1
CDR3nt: TGCGCCAGCAGCCAAGGAGGCGGGACAGCCGAATTCACACGCTCCTACAATGAGCAGTTCTTC
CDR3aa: CASSQGGGTAEFTRSYNEQFF

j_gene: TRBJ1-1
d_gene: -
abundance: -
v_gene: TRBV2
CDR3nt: TGTGCCAGCAGCGGGGGGACGAACACTGAAGCTTTCTTT
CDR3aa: CASSGGTNTEAFF

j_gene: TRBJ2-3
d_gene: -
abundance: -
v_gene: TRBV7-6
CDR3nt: TGTGCCAGCAGCTTAAAAAGGGGCACAGATACGCAGTATTTT
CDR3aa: CASSLKRGTDTQYF

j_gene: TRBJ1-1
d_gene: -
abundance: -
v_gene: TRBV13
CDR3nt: TGTGCCAGCAGCTTAGTAGGGGGCACTGAAGCTTTCTTT
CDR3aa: CASSLVGGTEAFF

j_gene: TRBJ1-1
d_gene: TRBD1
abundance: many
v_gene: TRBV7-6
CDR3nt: TGTGCCAGCAGCAATCAGGGGGGCACTGAAGCTTTCTTT
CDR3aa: CASSNQGGTEAFF

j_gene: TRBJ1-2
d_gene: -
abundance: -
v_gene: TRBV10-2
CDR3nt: TGCGCCAGCAGTGAGGGACACTTCGGTGGCTACACCTTC
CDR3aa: CASSEGHFGGYTF